Each of the 9 T cell receptor beta chains below was sequenced from the same sample in a study of STAT3 mutations in large granular lymphocyte leukemia. The data were produced by immunoSEQ multiplex PCR, yet TCRdb's version contains in-frame clones alone and is incomplete. This table holds 7,800 or so clones, 90% to 95% found once. Study results and limitations: At least one immunodominant TCR beta clonotype appeared in every T-cell large granular lymphocyte leukemia patient.

These receptors have no known antigen. The sample consisted of peripheral blood mononuclear cells. All receptors come from a man aged 45-65 years with T-cell large granular lymphocyte leukemia. Some clones in this sample may be carry-over from other donors' samples.

V gene TRBV28 combines with J gene TRBJ2-5; 11 bases map to TRBD2. The ends lost 0 bases at V and 1 base at J; junction bases unmatched: 4. Germline V gives CDR1 MDHEN, CDR2 SYDVKM. There are 17 residues in the CDR3. CDR3 loop: CASSLWTSGMTQETQYF. CDR3 sequence (DNA): TGTGCCAGCAGTTTATGGACTAGCGGGATGACCCAAGAGACCCAGTACTTC.

The chain couples TRBV7-9 to TRBJ1-4, with D maybe TRBD1 (6 bases). V lost 1 base and J 3 bases, leaving 15 bases between the germline ends. CDR3 length: 17 amino acids. The germline V gene encodes CDR1 SEHNR and CDR2 FQNEAQ (reference sequence). The CDR3 loop reads CASSLGDSTGPNEKLFF. CDR3 nucleotides: TGTGCCAGCAGCTTAGGCGACTCGACAGGCCCTAATGAAAAACTGTTTTTT. Full variable domain (missing parts from reference TRBV7-9 and TRBJ1-4): DTGVSQNPRHKITKRGQNVTFRCDPISEHNRLYWYRQTLGQGPEFLTYFQNEAQLEKSRLLSDRFSAERPKGSFSTLEIQRTEQGDSAMYLCASSLGDSTGPNEKLFFGSGTQLSVL.

A single count supports this clone. In DNA form, the CDR3 reads TGTGCCAGCAGCACCCCGACGCGGGCTCGGGCTTTCTTT. It is translated as CASSTPTRARAFF. V and J are TRBV7-2 and TRBJ1-1; D remains unclear. In germline, CDR1 is SGHTA, CDR2 FQGNSA. CDR3 length: 13 residues. Trimming stripped 5 bases from V and 11 bases from J, with 18 bases between.

This chain uses TRBV15 with TRBJ2-3, with a tentative D call TRBD2 (6 bases). CDR3 length: 14 amino acids. Trimming removed 10 bases at V and 0 bases at J, with 14 bases between. Germline V CDR1 and CDR2: LNHNV, YYDKDF (reference sequence). The CDR3 protein is CAIRGTYSTDTQYF. The CDR3 nucleotides are TGTGCCATCCGCGGGACGTACAGCACAGATACGCAGTATTTT.

The chain links TRBV7-9 to TRBJ1-6, with D hard to call. The CDR3 extends over 15 amino acids. Trimming removed 2 bases at V and 9 bases at J, with 14 bases between. Per the germline V gene, CDR1 is SEHNR and CDR2 is FQNEAQ (reference sequence). The CDR3 protein is CASSLPVMGSSPLHF. In DNA form, the CDR3 reads TGTGCCAGCAGCTTACCCGTGATGGGCTCTTCACCCCTCCACTTT.

The rearrangement links TRBV5-1 to TRBJ2-2, with a tentative D call TRBD2 (6 bases). Germline-derived CDR1 and CDR2 are SGHRS and YFSETQ. The CDR3 extends over 15 amino acids. Trimming cost V 3 bases and J 4 bases, with 13 bases left between them. The CDR3 DNA sequence: TGCGCCAGCAGCTACGGGGGTATTGGCACCGGGGAGCTGTTTTTT. It encodes CASSYGGIGTGELFF.

The chain combines TRBV7-8 with TRBJ2-5; the D call may be TRBD1 or TRBD2 (5 bases each). V shed 3 bases and J shed 4 bases, with 12 bases lying between them. The CDR3 has 14 amino acids. Germline CDR1 reads SGHVS; CDR2 reads FQNEAQ. The CDR3 bases are TGTGCCAGCAGCTTTTTGGGGGTGGGAGAGACCCAGTACTTC. It specifies CASSFLGVGETQYF.

V usage is TRBV6-5 and J usage is TRBJ1-5; 8 bases line up with TRBD1. This CDR3 is built from 15 residues. The germline gives CDR1 MNHEY, CDR2 SVGAGI. Unmatched junction bases numbered 6, after V lost 6 bases and J lost 2 bases. CDR3 coding DNA: TGTGCCAGCAGCCCACAGGGGGGCGGCAATCAGCCCCAGCATTTT. Encoded protein: CASSPQGGGNQPQHF.

The chain recombines TRBV30 with TRBJ2-7; no definite D call. Per the germline V gene, CDR1 is GTSNPN and CDR2 is SVGIG (reference sequence). V dropped 3 bases and J dropped 3 bases, with 12 bases sitting between them. This CDR3 has 13 residues. The CDR3 DNA reads as TGTGCCTGGAGCCTCCGAATGAACTACGAGCAGTACTTC. Protein: CAWSLRMNYEQYF.